This TCR beta chain is drawn from a study of shared clonotypes between healthy human individuals. Broader study findings: Compared with clonotypes that all four donors shared, non-shared clonotypes had lower generation probabilities.

The authors split each subset's genomic DNA evenly across several immunoSEQ plates. The assay was immunoSEQ multiplex PCR, and TCRdb's table has in-frame clones only and misses some. The data contain 2,500,000 or so clones, 80% to 95% of them singletons. The V and J ends lost 0 bases and 3 bases respectively, with 10 bases between them. Per germline, CDR1 MGHRA and CDR2 YSYEKL. The CDR3 spans 15 residues. Negatively enriched CD4+ T cells were divided by CD45RA into naive and memory. As to this clone: Its antigen is unknown. The same CDR3 can be traced to other DNA sequences in this sample.

The rearrangement uses TRBV4-1 and TRBJ2-3, with D maybe TRBD2 (6 bases). The receptor's source is a man younger than 35 in good health. Some clones in this sample may be carry-over from other donors' samples. Sequenced material: naive CD4+ T cells from PBMCs. Subset given: CD45RA+ positively selected. This CDR3 reads CASSQDGGNTDTQYF. CDR3 coding DNA: TGCGCCAGCAGCCAAGATGGCGGGAATACAGATACGCAGTATTTT.